This TCR beta chain is from a study of cytomegalovirus exposure and HLA in healthy donors. The PCR used 60 Vbeta and 13 Jbeta primers. Libraries were prepared by immunoSEQ multiplex PCR; TCRdb keeps only in-frame clonotypes and omits some of them. This table holds some 160,000 clones, about 78% found once. The trim removed 3 bases at V and 5 bases at J, leaving 12 bases unmatched. The CDR3 runs to 17 residues. The germline CDR1 and CDR2 sequences are SGDLS and YYNGEE. The genes are TRBV9 and TRBJ2-2; 8 bases fit TRBD2. The TCR sequence derives from a male donor in good health and CMV-seronegative. Sequenced: PBMCs. CDR3 DNA sequence: TGTGCCAGCAGCGCCTCTCGGGGGGGGTTATTGACCGGGGAGCTGTTTTTT. This codes for CASSASRGGLLTGELFF.